The T cell receptor beta chain under discussion was sequenced for a study of STAT5B mutations in CD4+ large granular lymphocyte leukemia. Study conclusions and caveats: Top patient clones used TRBV06 genes more often: 8/27 versus 2/35 in controls. Data were not HLA-matched across samples.

Trimming pared 6 bases from V and 1 base from J, leaving 12 bases between. The CDR3 loop spans 15 amino acids. Germline V CDR1 and CDR2: KGHSH, LQKENI. Original data processing: A productive frequency of 2.59 x 10-5 was the lowest detectable. Here immunoSEQ multiplex PCR was the method, and the copy in TCRdb shows in-frame clones only, minus some. Clone size and the V and J calls come from that table; the DNA yielded D and trimming. The sample consists of roughly 41,000 clones, about four fifths of them appearing once. As to this clone: Its target is not known.

Control samples were healthy donors' buffy coats. The specimen sequenced was CD4+ T cells from blood buffy coats. V is TRBV18 and J is TRBJ2-2, with D possibly TRBD1 on 5 matching bases. This receptor was obtained from a human donor in good health. The CDR3 DNA is TGTGCCAGCTCTTGGGGCCAGGGGAACACCGGGGAGCTGTTTTTT. This translates into CASSWGQGNTGELFF.